This TCR beta chain was sequenced in a study of T cell changes during pregnancy in multiple sclerosis. The protocol was immunoSEQ multiplex PCR, while the TCRdb copy is restricted to in-frame clones and leaves out a portion. The table includes tens of thousands of clones, under 95% detected once. The V gene end was trimmed by 9 bases and the J gene end by 1 base; junction bases not matched to a gene: 5. The CDR3 has 14 amino acids. The germline V gene encodes CDR1 SGHAT and CDR2 FQNNGV. The sequence was obtained from a female donor in good health, enrolled as a control in a pregnancy study. The genes are TRBV11-2 and TRBJ2-2; 7 nucleotides line up with TRBD2. Source: peripheral blood, taken in the first trimester of pregnancy. Here the CDR3 DNA reads TGTGCCAGTCCTGGCGGGGGGAACACCGGGGAGCTGTTTTTT. Its protein product is CASPGGGNTGELFF. The full variable domain, completed using reference TRBV11-2 and TRBJ2-2, is EAGVAQSPRYKIIEKRQSVAFWCNPISGHATLYWYQQILGQGPKLLIQFQNNGVVDDSQLPKDRFSAERLKGVDSTLKIQPAKLEDSAVYLCASPGGGNTGELFFGEGSRLTVL.